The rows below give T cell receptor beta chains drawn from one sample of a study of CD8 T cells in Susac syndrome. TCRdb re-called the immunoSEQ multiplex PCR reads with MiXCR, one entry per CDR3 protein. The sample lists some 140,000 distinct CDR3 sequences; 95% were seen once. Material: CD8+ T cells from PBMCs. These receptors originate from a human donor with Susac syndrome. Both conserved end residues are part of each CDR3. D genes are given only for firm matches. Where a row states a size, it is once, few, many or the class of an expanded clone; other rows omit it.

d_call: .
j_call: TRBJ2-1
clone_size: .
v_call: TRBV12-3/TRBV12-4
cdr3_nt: TGTGCCAGCAGTCCACACAATGAGCAGTTCTTC
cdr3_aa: CASSPHNEQFF

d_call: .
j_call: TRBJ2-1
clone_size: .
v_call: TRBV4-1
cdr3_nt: TGCGCCAGCAGCCGGCCAGAGGTGGAGAATGAGCAGTTCTTC
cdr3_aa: CASSRPEVENEQFF

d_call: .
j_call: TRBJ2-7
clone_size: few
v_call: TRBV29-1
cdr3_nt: TGCAGCGGGGAGACCCTTCGGGAGCAGTACTTC
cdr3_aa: CSGETLREQYF

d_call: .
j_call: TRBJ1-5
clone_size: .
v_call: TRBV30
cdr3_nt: TGTGCCTGGAGTGTACCCGAGGTTAGCAATCAGCCCCAGCATTTT
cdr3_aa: CAWSVPEVSNQPQHF

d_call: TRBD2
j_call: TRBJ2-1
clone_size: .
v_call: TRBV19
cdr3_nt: TGTGCCAGCGGGAGGGCCAATGAGCAGTTCTTC
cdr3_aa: CASGRANEQFF

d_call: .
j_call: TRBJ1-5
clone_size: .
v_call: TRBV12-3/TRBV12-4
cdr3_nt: TGTGCCAGCAGTTCCGGGGGGCCCCAGCATTTT
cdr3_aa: CASSSGGPQHF

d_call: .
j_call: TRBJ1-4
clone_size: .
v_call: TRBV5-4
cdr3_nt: TGTGCCAGCAGCTTGGGAGATGAAAAACTGTTTTTT
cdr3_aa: CASSLGDEKLFF

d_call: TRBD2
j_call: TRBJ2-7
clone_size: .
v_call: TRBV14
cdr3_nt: TGTGCCAGCAGCCAAGAACGGAGCGGGATAACCTACGAGCAGTACTTC
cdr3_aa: CASSQERSGITYEQYF

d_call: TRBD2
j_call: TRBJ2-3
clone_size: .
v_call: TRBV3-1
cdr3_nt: TGTGCCAGCAGCCAAGACGATAGCGGGAGGGTTTGGGATACGCAGTATTTT
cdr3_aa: CASSQDDSGRVWDTQYF

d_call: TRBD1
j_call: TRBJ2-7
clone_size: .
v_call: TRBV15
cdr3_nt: TGTGCCACCAGCAGAGCCCGGGACAGGGCCGACGAGCAGTACTTC
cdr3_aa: CATSRARDRADEQYF

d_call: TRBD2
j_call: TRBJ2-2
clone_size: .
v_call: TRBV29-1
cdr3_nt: TGCAGCGTTGTGACTAGCGGTGGCTTGAGCGGGGAGCTGTTTTTT
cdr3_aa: CSVVTSGGLSGELFF

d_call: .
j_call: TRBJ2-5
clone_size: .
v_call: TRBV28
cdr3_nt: TGTGCCAGCAGTTTAAGCCCGGCCCCTGGGGAGACCCAGTACTTC
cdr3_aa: CASSLSPAPGETQYF

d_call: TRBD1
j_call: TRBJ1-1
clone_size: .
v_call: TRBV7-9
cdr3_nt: TGTGCCAGCAGCTCGGAGGGGGCTCGCGTGAACACTGAAGCTTTCTTT
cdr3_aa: CASSSEGARVNTEAFF

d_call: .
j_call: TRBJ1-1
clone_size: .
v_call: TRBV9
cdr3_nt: TGTGCCAGCAGCTCGGAAACTGAAGCTTTCTTT
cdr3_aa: CASSSETEAFF

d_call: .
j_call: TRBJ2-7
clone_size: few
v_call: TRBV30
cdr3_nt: TGTGCCTGGAGTGTTGGACCACCCTCGGGCGAGCAGTACTTC
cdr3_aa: CAWSVGPPSGEQYF

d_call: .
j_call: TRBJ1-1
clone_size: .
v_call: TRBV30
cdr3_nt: TGTGCCTGGAGTGCCACAGGCTCCTCGGAAGCTTTCTTT
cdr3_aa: CAWSATGSSEAFF

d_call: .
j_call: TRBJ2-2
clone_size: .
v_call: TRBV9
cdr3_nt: TGTGCCAGCAGCGTGAGGGGCTACGACACCGGGGAGCTGTTTTTT
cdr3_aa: CASSVRGYDTGELFF

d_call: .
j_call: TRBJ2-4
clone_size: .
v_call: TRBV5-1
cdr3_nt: TGCGCCAGTCAACCTACACAGGGTTCGGACATTCAGTACTTC
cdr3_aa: CASQPTQGSDIQYF

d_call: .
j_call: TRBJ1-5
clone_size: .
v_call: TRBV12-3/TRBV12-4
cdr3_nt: TGTGCCAGCAGTTTGGTTCAGGGACAGCCCCAGCATTTT
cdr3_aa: CASSLVQGQPQHF

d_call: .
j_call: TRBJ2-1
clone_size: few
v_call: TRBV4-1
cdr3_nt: TGCGCCAGCAGCCAGGCGGGGAGCTCCTACAATGAGCAGTTCTTC
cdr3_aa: CASSQAGSSYNEQFF

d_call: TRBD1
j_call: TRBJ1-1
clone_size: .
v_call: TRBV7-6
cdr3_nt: TGTGCCAGCAGCCAACACAGGGGCATGAACACTGAAGCTTTCTTT
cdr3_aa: CASSQHRGMNTEAFF

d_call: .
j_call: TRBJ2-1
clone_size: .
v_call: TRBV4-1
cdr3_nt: TGCGCCAGCAGCCAAGAACTTGTTCTCCCCTGGATCTGGGAGTCTTACAATGAGCAGTTCTTC
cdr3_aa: CASSQELVLPWIWESYNEQFF

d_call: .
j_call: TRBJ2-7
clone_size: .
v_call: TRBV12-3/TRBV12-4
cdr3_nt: TGTGCCAGCAGTTTAAGGCTAGCCAACGAGCAGTACTTC
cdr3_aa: CASSLRLANEQYF

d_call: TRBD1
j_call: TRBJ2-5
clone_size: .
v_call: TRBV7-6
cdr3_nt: TGTGCCAGCAGCACCTGGACCGGGACAGGGGAGACCCAGTACTTC
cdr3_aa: CASSTWTGTGETQYF

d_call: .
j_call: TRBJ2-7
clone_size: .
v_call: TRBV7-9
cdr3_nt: TGTGCCAGCAGCTCCGACTCATCGTTAAGCTCCTACGAGCAGTACTTC
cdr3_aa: CASSSDSSLSSYEQYF

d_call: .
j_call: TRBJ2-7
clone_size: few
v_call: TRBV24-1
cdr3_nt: TGTGCCACCAGTGACTCGACCCAGGGAGAGCAGTACTTC
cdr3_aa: CATSDSTQGEQYF

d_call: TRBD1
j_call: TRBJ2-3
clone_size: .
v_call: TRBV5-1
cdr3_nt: TGCGCCAGCAGCTCCCCCCGGGCAGGGGGCGTGACAGATACGCAGTATTTT
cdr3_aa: CASSSPRAGGVTDTQYF

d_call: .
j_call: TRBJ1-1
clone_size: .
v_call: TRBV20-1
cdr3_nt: TGCAGTGCTAGAGATCGAGTAGCTTTCTTT
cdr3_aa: CSARDRVAFF

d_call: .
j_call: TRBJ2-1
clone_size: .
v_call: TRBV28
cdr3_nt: TGTGCCAGCAGGGATGGACCGGGACGGTCATACAATGAGCAGTTCTTC
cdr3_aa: CASRDGPGRSYNEQFF

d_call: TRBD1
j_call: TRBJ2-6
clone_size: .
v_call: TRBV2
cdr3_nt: TGTGCCGGGGACAGGGCGCGACCCGACTCTGGGGCCAACGTCCTGACTTTC
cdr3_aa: CAGDRARPDSGANVLTF

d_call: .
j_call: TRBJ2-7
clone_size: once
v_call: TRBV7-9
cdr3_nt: TGTGCCAGCAGCTTAGGGGCCGCAGACGAGCAGTACTTC
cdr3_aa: CASSLGAADEQYF

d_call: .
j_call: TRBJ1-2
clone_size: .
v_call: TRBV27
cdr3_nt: TGTGCCAGCAGTTTAGGTGGGGGAGGCTATGGCTACACCTTC
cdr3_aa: CASSLGGGGYGYTF

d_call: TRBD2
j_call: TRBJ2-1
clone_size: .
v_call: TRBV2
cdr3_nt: TGTGCCAGCAGAGTCACTAGCGCTACCGGGAATGAGCAGTTCTTC
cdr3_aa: CASRVTSATGNEQFF

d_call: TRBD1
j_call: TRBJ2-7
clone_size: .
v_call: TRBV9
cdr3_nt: TGTGCCAGCAGCGTAGGAGGGGACAGCTCCTACGAGCAGTACTTC
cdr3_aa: CASSVGGDSSYEQYF

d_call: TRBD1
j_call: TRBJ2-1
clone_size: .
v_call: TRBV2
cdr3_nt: TGTGCCAGCAGGGCTGGGACAGTGCAGTTCTTC
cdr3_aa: CASRAGTVQFF

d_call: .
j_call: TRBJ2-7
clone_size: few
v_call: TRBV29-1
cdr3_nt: TGCAGCGTTCCCCAGGGCTACGAGCAGTACTTC
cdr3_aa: CSVPQGYEQYF

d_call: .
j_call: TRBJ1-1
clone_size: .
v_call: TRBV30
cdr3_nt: TGTGCGTCCCCCATGGGAGGCACTGAAGCTTTCTTT
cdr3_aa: CASPMGGTEAFF

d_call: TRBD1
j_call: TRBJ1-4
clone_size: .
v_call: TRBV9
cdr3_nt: TGTGCCAGCAGCGCAGGGGGAACTAATGAAAAACTGTTTTTT
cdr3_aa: CASSAGGTNEKLFF

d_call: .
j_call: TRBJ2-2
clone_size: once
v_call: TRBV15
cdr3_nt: TGTGCCACCAGCAGAGATCCCGGGGAGCTGTTTTTT
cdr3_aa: CATSRDPGELFF